This T cell receptor beta chain was recovered during a study of metastatic and nonmetastatic thyroid tumors. Overall study: Both malignant and benign thyroid patients supplied peripheral blood and tumor or nodule tissue samples, across which the repertoires of these patients were then compared. Study-level results: Reported TCR beta diversity, measured in blood and tumor, was significantly higher for malignant thyroid tumors than for benign nodules.

The CDR3 contains 13 residues. Trimming took 3 bases from V and 5 from J; bases not matched to a gene: 3. Germline-derived CDR1 and CDR2 are SGHRS and YFSETQ. Original processing notes: CDR3 was compared across clinicopathological groups, and the resulting differences were used to build a distant-metastasis classifier for papillary thyroid cancer. Through MiXCR, TCRdb re-clonotyped the PCR reads. These V and J calls originate from TCRdb's pipeline instead of the authors' own analysis. The sample has 30,000 or so clones; approximately 32% are singletons. No patient received treatment before thyroid surgery. This clone appeared many times. Antigen: not known.

V gene TRBV5-1 combines with J gene TRBJ1-2, with 8 bases that match TRBD1. Sample: blood. This clonotype was obtained from a female donor with papillary thyroid cancer or a benign thyroid nodule (not recorded which). Some clones in this sample may be carry-over from other donors' samples. In DNA form, the CDR3 reads TGCGCCAGCAGCTCTACAGGGGGATATGGCTACACCTTC. This codes for CASSSTGGYGYTF.